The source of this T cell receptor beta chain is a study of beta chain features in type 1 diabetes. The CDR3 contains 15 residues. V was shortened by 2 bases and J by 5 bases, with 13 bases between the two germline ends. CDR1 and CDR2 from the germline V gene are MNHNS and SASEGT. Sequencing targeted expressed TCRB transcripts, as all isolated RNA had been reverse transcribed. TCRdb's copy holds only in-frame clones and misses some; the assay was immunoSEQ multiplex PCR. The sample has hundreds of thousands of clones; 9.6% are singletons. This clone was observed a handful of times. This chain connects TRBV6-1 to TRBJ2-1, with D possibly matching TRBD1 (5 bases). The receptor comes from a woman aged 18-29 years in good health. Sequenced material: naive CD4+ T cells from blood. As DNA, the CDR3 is TGTGCCAGCAGTGAATCCCCGTTGGGGCACAATGAGCAGTTCTTC. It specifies CASSESPLGHNEQFF.